The sequence of this T cell receptor beta chain was determined in a study of glioma-infiltrating T cells after dendritic cell vaccination (dated by TCRdb to 2016 to 2017). For the wider study: The cohort comprised 15 glioblastoma patients from Phase I and II dendritic cell vaccination trials, 9 newly diagnosed and 6 with recurrent disease. Autologous tumor lysate-pulsed dendritic cell vaccination was administered to the patients between the early 2000s and the early 2010s. The vaccine was prepared from monocyte-derived dendritic cells that were cultured for seven to eight days with IL-4 and GM-CSF and then pulsed overnight with autologous tumor lysate. Each patient got three intradermal injections of the dendritic cell vaccine, spaced at biweekly intervals, in the arm below the axilla. Tumor-infiltrating lymphocyte content was quantified and tumor and blood repertoires were compared in dendritic cell-vaccinated glioblastoma patients by deep sequencing of TCR beta CDR3 regions. Survival after dendritic cell vaccination was correlated with TCR sequencing metrics such as TIL content and the overlap between tumor and blood repertoires.

Study-wide conclusions, independent of this receptor: The cohort was small and heterogeneous, few patients had complete blood and tumor sets, and even fewer had initial-recurrent tumor pairs. After dendritic cell vaccination, a higher estimated pretreatment TIL content predicted longer time to progression and longer overall survival. TCR clonality showed no direct relationship with survival, which suggests that a diverse polyclonal response may matter. The three-group TCR overlap response model was described as speculative and requiring prospective validation.

The immunoSEQ assay amplified TCRB CDR3 regions from roughly 2 micrograms of genomic DNA, or from all available DNA when less than that amount was available. Multiplex PCR used 60 forward primers for TCR V beta segments and 13 reverse primers for J beta segments. To estimate the number of reads per starting template, synthetic control templates were added to each sample at limiting dilution. The Illumina HiSeq System generated sequencing reads of 87 bp. The original pipeline was this. PCR and sequencing errors were removed by a nearest neighbor algorithm that merged closely related sequences. TCR overlap was defined as the percentage of unique tumor TCR beta sequences that were also present in the same patient's peripheral blood. TCRdb took this table from immuneACCESS and kept in-frame rearrangements with V and J called. Such tables lack part of the clones; where checked against another copy, unresolved V genes explain under half of the gap, and the rest is unexplained. Clonal size and the V and J genes are those of that table, whereas D and trimming came from the DNA. For this sample there are around 100,000 clones; about four fifths appear just once. The ten largest clones add up to around 12% of the sample.

CDR1 MDHEN and CDR2 SYDVKM are derived from the germline V gene. Relative to germline, V is 2 bases shorter and J is 5 bases shorter, with 9 bases between their ends. The CDR3 contains 13 residues, cysteine and phenylalanine counted. CDR3 DNA only is kept here, 39 bases in frame from base 1. This clone was counted once. Its antigen remains unidentified. Base qualities were left out, and no much larger clone turns up one base away. Selection of patients required sufficient residual fresh-frozen tumor tissue and over two years of available survival data. Although molecular status otherwise differed among the glioblastoma patients, no patient had an isocitrate dehydrogenase mutation. PBMC were collected before vaccination, two weeks after the third vaccination, and at tumor progression if progression occurred. Genomic DNA was extracted with the Qiagen DNeasy Blood extraction Kit.

The chain is made from TRBV28 and TRBJ1-2; a tentative D match to TRBD1 spans 5 bases. This sequence originates from a human donor with glioblastoma. This sample comprised blood, obtained before dendritic cell vaccination. The CDR3 reads CASSLSRDYGYTF. The base sequence is TGTGCCAGCAGTTTAAGCAGGGATTATGGCTACACCTTC.